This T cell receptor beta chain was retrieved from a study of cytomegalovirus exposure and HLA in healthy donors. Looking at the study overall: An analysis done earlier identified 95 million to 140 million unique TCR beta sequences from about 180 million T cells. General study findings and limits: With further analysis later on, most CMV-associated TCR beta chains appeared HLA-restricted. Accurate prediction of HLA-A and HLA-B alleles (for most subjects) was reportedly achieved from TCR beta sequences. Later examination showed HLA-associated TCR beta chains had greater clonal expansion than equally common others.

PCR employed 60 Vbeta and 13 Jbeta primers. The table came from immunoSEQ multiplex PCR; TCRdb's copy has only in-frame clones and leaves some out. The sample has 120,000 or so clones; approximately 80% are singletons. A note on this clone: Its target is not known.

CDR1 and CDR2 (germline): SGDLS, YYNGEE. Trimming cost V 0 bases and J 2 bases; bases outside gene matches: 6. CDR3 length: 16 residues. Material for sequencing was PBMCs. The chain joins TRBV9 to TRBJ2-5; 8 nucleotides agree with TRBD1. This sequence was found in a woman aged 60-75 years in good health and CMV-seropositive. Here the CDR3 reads CASSVAGGENQETQYF. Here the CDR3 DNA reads TGTGCCAGCAGCGTAGCAGGGGGCGAGAATCAAGAGACCCAGTACTTC.